These 12 T cell receptor beta chains originate from one sample sequenced in a study of T-cell reconstitution after alpha-beta-depleted transplantation in children. The TCRbeta library was prepared with unique molecular identifiers. MiXCR was run by TCRdb on the PCR reads, yielding one entry per CDR3 protein. This sample has approximately 500,000 distinct CDR3 sequences, with approximately 10% found just once. The specimen comprised PBMCs, sampled before TCRalphabeta/CD19-depleted stem cell transplant. All receptors derive from a child younger than 10 with inherited bone marrow failure, due to receive a stem cell transplant.

In regard to this clonotype: Here the CDR3 omits its conserved ending phenylalanine or tryptophan, so a read error is the likely source. V gene TRBV5-1 combines with J gene TRBJ2-3; 8 nucleotides line up with TRBD1. With V trimmed by 1 base and J by 0 bases, 1 base remained unmatched. CDR3 length: 15 residues. CDR1 SGHRS and CDR2 YFSETQ come from the germline V gene. CDR3 region: CASSLQGASTDTQYS. CDR3 nucleotides: TGCGCCAGCAGCTTGCAGGGGGCGAGCACAGATACGCAGTATTCT.

This clonotype was detected many times. The chain employs TRBV10-1 and TRBJ1-2; no definite D call. CDR3 length: 13 amino acids. The V and J ends lost 4 bases and 3 bases respectively, with 9 bases between them. Germline-derived CDR1 and CDR2 are WNHNN and SYGVQD (reference sequence). The CDR3 spells CASSAGLDYGYTF. CDR3 nucleotide sequence: TGCGCCAGCAGTGCCGGGCTAGACTATGGCTACACCTTC.

This clonotype was recorded many times. The chain is built from TRBV20-1 and TRBJ2-7; 7 bases fit TRBD1. J gave up 3 bases and V 2 bases, and 4 bases lay outside the gene matches. The CDR3 is 13 amino acids. Germline lookup yields CDR1 DFQATT and CDR2 SNEGSKA (reference sequence). CDR3 DNA sequence: TGCAGTGCTAGAACAGGGGTCGGCTACGAGCAGTACTTC. It specifies CSARTGVGYEQYF.

The rearrangement uses TRBV29-1 and TRBJ2-1; D is unclear. V lost 5 bases to trimming and J lost 0 bases, with 11 bases between them. The CDR3 loop spans 14 amino acids. Germline V gene data show CDR1 as SQVTM and CDR2 as ANQGSEA. CDR3 amino acids: CSVYPAGSYNEQFF. For the CDR3, the DNA is TGCAGCGTTTATCCGGCCGGCTCCTACAATGAGCAGTTCTTC.

There are many counts of this clonotype. The chain combines TRBV29-1 with TRBJ2-7; D is undetermined. This CDR3 region has 14 residues. V lost 0 bases and J 6 bases, leaving 15 bases between the germline ends. CDR1 and CDR2 (germline): SQVTM, ANQGSEA. As DNA, the CDR3 is TGCAGCGTTGAAGATACCTATTACATGAGCGAGCAGTACTTC. It codes for CSVEDTYYMSEQYF.

As for this clonotype: A read error may explain this, as a much larger clone is one base away. The rearrangement uses TRBV20-1 and TRBJ2-5, with TRBD2 matching over 7 bases. The germline gives CDR1 DFQATT, CDR2 SNEGSKA (reference sequence). V shed 0 bases and J 2 bases; nucleotides not matched to a gene: 6. The CDR3 totals 15 residues. The CDR3 DNA is TGCAGTGCTAGAGATTGGACTAGGGCACAAGAGACCCAGTACTTC. It codes for CSARDWTRAQETQYF.

Of note for this clonotype: Just one base apart from a much larger clone, this may be a read error. This sequence joins TRBV13 and TRBJ1-5, with TRBD1 identical over 7 bases. The germline gives CDR1 PRHDT, CDR2 FYEKMQ (reference sequence). The CDR3 runs 16 residues. J lost 2 bases, V lost 8 bases, and 12 bases had no gene match. CDR3: CASGLGTASGNQPQHF. The CDR3 bases are TGTGCCAGCGGCCTAGGGACAGCCAGCGGCAATCAGCCCCAGCATTTT.

Comment on this clonotype: A much larger clone lies a single base off, so this may be a read error. The chain joins TRBV29-1 to TRBJ1-2; no definite D call. The CDR3 length is 13 residues. Germline values: CDR1 SQVTM, CDR2 ANQGSEA. CDR3 residues: CSVDRRVNYGYSF. In nucleotides, the CDR3 is TGCAGCGTTGACCGTAGGGTTAACTATGGCTACTCCTTC.

The gene calls are TRBV4-3 and TRBJ1-3, with TRBD1 matching over 7 bases. CDR3 length: 16 residues. The V and J ends lost 0 bases and 2 bases, in that order; junction bases with no gene match: 4. In germline, CDR1 is LGHNA, CDR2 YSLEER. The CDR3 DNA follows: TGCGCCAGCAGCCAAGACAACAGGGGTGCTGGAAACACCATATATTTT. Translating it yields CASSQDNRGAGNTIYF.

Comment on this clonotype: A clone one base away is much larger, so this may be a read error. The chain carries TRBV7-2 and TRBJ2-2, with TRBD1 matching over 7 bases. The CDR3 length is 14 residues. Germline-derived CDR1 and CDR2 are SGHTA and FQGNSA. The DNA for the CDR3 is TGTTCCAGCAGCCGACAGGGAAATACCGGGGAGCTGTTTTTT. This encodes CSSSRQGNTGELFF.

There are many counts of this clonotype. V is TRBV14 and J is TRBJ2-1; D gene unclear. Germline V lookup: CDR1 SGHDN, CDR2 FVKESK. V shed 4 bases and J shed 7 bases, with 14 bases lying between them. This CDR3 is 14 amino acids long. The CDR3 nucleotides read TGTGCCAGCAGCCCCACAAGTAATGGGAATGAGCAGTTCTTC. Translated: CASSPTSNGNEQFF.

In this sample, this clonotype turned up a few times. The V call is TRBV4-1, the J call TRBJ1-5; a possible D gene is TRBD1 (5 bases). Trimming cost V 0 bases and J 0 bases, with 18 bases left between them. CDR3 length equals 19 residues. Germline CDR1 and CDR2: MGHRA and YSYEKL. In nucleotides, the CDR3 is TGCGCCAGCAGCCAAGATCCGTACGTTGGGGGTTATAGCAATCAGCCCCAGCATTTT. As protein: CASSQDPYVGGYSNQPQHF.